The 22 T cell receptor beta chains below come from one sample, sequenced in a study of T-cell reconstitution after alpha-beta-depleted transplantation in children. This sample's TCRbeta library carried unique molecular identifier barcodes. In TCRdb, the PCR reads were re-called with MiXCR into one record per CDR3 protein. This sample yields some 520,000 distinct CDR3 sequences, of which 30% to 35% are seen a single time; 2.4% belongs to the top ten. The sequencing used PBMCs from the stem cell graft donor, collected from the stem cell graft. The receptors here all came from a human donor who donated a stem cell graft to a child with aplastic anemia.

This clonotype showed up just a few times. V and J are TRBV15 and TRBJ1-4; D gene ambiguous. CDR3 length equals 15 residues. Trimming removed 0 bases at V and 0 bases at J, with 5 bases between. The germline gives CDR1 LNHNV, CDR2 YYDKDF (reference sequence). The CDR3 nucleotides are TGTGCCACCAGCAGAGACTTTGCAACTAATGAAAAACTGTTTTTT. Amino acids: CATSRDFATNEKLFF. Full variable domain (rest looked up from reference TRBV15 and TRBJ1-4): DAMVIQNPRYQVTQFGKPVTLSCSQTLNHNVMYWYQQKSSQAPKLLFHYYDKDFNNEADTPDNFQSRRPNTSFCFLDIRSPGLGDTAMYLCATSRDFATNEKLFFGSGTQLSVL.

This clonotype occurred a few times. The gene calls are TRBV27 and TRBJ2-3, with D hard to call. The CDR3 extends over 14 amino acids. Germline lookup yields CDR1 MNHEY and CDR2 SMNVEV (reference sequence). The germline V and J ends were trimmed by 5 bases and 0 bases, with 9 bases remaining between them. CDR3 nucleotide sequence: TGTGCCAGCAGTCCTAGGATGAGCACAGATACGCAGTATTTT. Residues: CASSPRMSTDTQYF.

The chain carries TRBV12-5 and TRBJ1-2; D remains ambiguous. The ends were cut back, 6 bases at V and 4 bases at J, with 12 bases in the middle. There are 13 residues in the CDR3. CDR1 is LGHNT and CDR2 is FRNRAP in the germline V gene. CDR3: CASGAGSTYGYTF. In DNA form, the CDR3 reads TGTGCTAGTGGGGCAGGCTCCACCTATGGCTACACCTTC.

The V gene is TRBV9, the J gene TRBJ1-1; D is uncertain. CDR3 size: 13 residues. Germline lookup yields CDR1 SGDLS and CDR2 YYNGEE. The V end lost 0 bases, the J end lost 5 bases, and 8 bases lay between the germline ends. The CDR3: CASSVDPKTEAFF. The CDR3 DNA reads as TGTGCCAGCAGCGTAGACCCTAAAACTGAAGCTTTCTTT.

The rearrangement uses TRBV5-1 and TRBJ2-1; no clear D gene. The CDR3 runs 16 residues. Trimming cost V 0 bases and J 1 base, with 11 bases left between them. From germline, CDR1 is SGHRS and CDR2 YFSETQ. The chain's CDR3 is CASSLVPRDSYNEQFF. The CDR3 DNA reads as TGCGCCAGCAGCTTGGTTCCGCGAGATTCCTACAATGAGCAGTTCTTC.

This clonotype occurred once. This chain joins TRBV19 and TRBJ1-4; D not certain. Germline loops: CDR1 LNHDA, CDR2 SQIVND (reference sequence). This CDR3 is built from 17 residues. Trimming shortened V by 4 bases and J by 4 bases, and 19 bases separated the two germline ends. CDR3 bases: TGTGCCAGTAGTACAGCACAAGTCAAGATAAATAATGAAAAACTGTTTTTT. This codes for CASSTAQVKINNEKLFF.

The gene calls are TRBV4-3 and TRBJ1-5; D unresolved. CDR3 size: 13 residues. V lost 0 bases to trimming and J lost 7 bases, with 7 bases between them. Germline-derived CDR1 and CDR2 are LGHNA and YSLEER. The DNA of the CDR3 is TGCGCCAGCAGCCAAGAAGGTGGGCAGCCCCAGCATTTT. Protein product: CASSQEGGQPQHF.

This clonotype was seen just once. This chain joins TRBV21-1 and TRBJ2-1; whether TRBD2, the table's D call, matches the DNA was not checked. TRBV21-1 has pseudogene status. This CDR3 is built from 15 residues. For the CDR3, the DNA is TGTGCCATCCCGGGACTAGCGGGAGGTTACAATGAGCAGTTCTTC. Protein: CAIPGLAGGYNEQFF.

The chain uses TRBV19 and TRBJ2-7, with D maybe TRBD2 (5 bases). Trimming removed 1 base at V and 0 bases at J, with 10 bases between. There are 15 residues in the CDR3. From germline, CDR1 is LNHDA and CDR2 SQIVND (reference sequence). The CDR3 protein is CASSIVSGSSYEQYF. In nucleotides, the CDR3 is TGTGCCAGTAGTATAGTTTCGGGGAGCTCCTACGAGCAGTACTTC.

The chain joins TRBV7-9 to TRBJ2-2, with unresolved D. The germline CDR1 and CDR2 sequences are SEHNR and FQNEAQ (reference sequence). The V end was cut by 4 bases, the J end by 6 bases, with 9 bases between. The CDR3 sequence is 13 residues long. The CDR3 nucleotides are TGTGCCAGCAGCTCCCGGGTCCCCGGGGAGCTGTTTTTT. Its protein is CASSSRVPGELFF.

The gene calls are TRBV20-1 and TRBJ2-3; maybe TRBD2 (5 bases). CDR3 size: 14 residues. V was clipped by 0 bases and J by 8 bases, with 15 bases between them. Germline lookup yields CDR1 DFQATT and CDR2 SNEGSKA (reference sequence). As DNA, the CDR3 is TGCAGTGCTAGAGATCGAGGGAGAGGAGTTACGCAGTATTTT. It yields the protein CSARDRGRGVTQYF.

The CDR3 coding sequence is TGTGCCAGCAGCTTAGTGGTTGGGCCCGCGAGATTTCCCCAGTACTTC. Translating gives CASSLVVGPARFPQYF. This chain uses TRBV11-1 with TRBJ2-5; D is unclear. The CDR3 extends over 16 amino acids. With 1 base removed from V and 9 bases from J, the gap between germline ends came to 21 bases. The germline CDR1 and CDR2 sequences are SGHAT and FQDESV (reference sequence). The whole variable domain, remainder taken from reference TRBV11-1 and TRBJ2-5, is EAEVAQSPRYKITEKSQAVAFWCDPISGHATLYWYRQILGQGPELLVQFQDESVVDDSQLPKDRFSAERLKGVDSTLKIQPAELGDSAMYLCASSLVVGPARFPQYFGPGTRLLVL.

J is TRBJ2-7 and V is TRBV2; 11 bases fit TRBD1. V shed 8 bases, J shed 5 bases, and the junction held 2 bases outside the gene matches. Germline CDR1 SNHLY, CDR2 FYNNEI. CDR3 length equals 12 residues. CDR3 DNA: TGTGCCAGCCGGACAGGGGGCGACGAGCAGTACTTC. Its translation is CASRTGGDEQYF.

As DNA, the CDR3 is TGTGCCAGCAGGGGGGTTGAAGAGACCCAGTACTTC. Translated: CASRGVEETQYF. The chain uses TRBV28 and TRBJ2-5, with D perhaps being TRBD1 or TRBD2 (5 bases each). Looked up from germline, CDR1 is MDHEN and CDR2 is SYDVKM. Trimming removed 6 bases at V and 3 bases at J, with 8 bases between. CDR3 size: 12 residues.

This CDR3 reads CASSLLTGGITDTQYF. In DNA form, the CDR3 reads TGTGCCAGCAGCTTATTAACTGGGGGCATTACAGATACGCAGTATTTT. J is TRBJ2-3 and V is TRBV7-9; maybe TRBD1 (6 bases). Germline lookup yields CDR1 SEHNR and CDR2 FQNEAQ (reference sequence). The CDR3 covers 16 residues. Between the trimmed V and J ends, which lost 2 bases and 3 bases, there was a span of 15 bases.

The V and J genes are TRBV10-3 and TRBJ1-5, with 7 bases identical to TRBD1. CDR1 ENHRY and CDR2 SYGVKD come from the germline V gene. This CDR3 has 15 residues. Trimming cost V 6 bases and J 5 bases; bases outside gene matches: 10. The CDR3 spells CAISPQTGKHQPQHF. The CDR3 DNA reads as TGTGCCATCAGCCCTCAGACAGGGAAACATCAGCCCCAGCATTTT.

Only a few counts were recorded for this clonotype. The chain has TRBV19 and TRBJ2-7; D unclear. Trimming stripped 1 base from V and 3 bases from J, with 10 bases between. CDR1 LNHDA and CDR2 SQIVND come from the germline V gene (reference sequence). The CDR3 length is 14 residues. The CDR3 here is CASSIAGSNYEQYF. DNA of the CDR3: TGTGCCAGTAGTATAGCCGGCTCCAACTACGAGCAGTACTTC.

The J gene is TRBJ2-7, the V gene TRBV19, with D tentatively TRBD1 (6 bases). The V gene lost 5 bases and the J gene lost 2 bases, with 10 bases spanning the gap. The germline V gene encodes CDR1 LNHDA and CDR2 SQIVND (reference sequence). The CDR3 consists of 13 residues. CDR3: CASSSDRPYEQYF. The DNA of the CDR3 is TGTGCCAGTAGTTCGGACAGACCCTACGAGCAGTACTTC.

The genes are TRBV29-1 and TRBJ2-3; 8 bases are shared with TRBD1. Germline CDR1 SQVTM, CDR2 ANQGSEA. CDR3 size: 16 residues. The V gene end was trimmed by 1 base and the J gene end by 3 bases; junction bases not matched to a gene: 9. This CDR3 is CSVEGTQGARTDTQYF. As DNA, the CDR3 is TGCAGCGTTGAAGGGACGCAGGGGGCAAGGACAGATACGCAGTATTTT.

The rearrangement uses TRBV12-3 or TRBV12-4 and TRBJ1-1; no clear D. V was cut by 5 bases and J by 5 bases, with 18 bases left in between. The CDR3 extends over 15 amino acids. CDR3 sequence reads: CASSDGAHRGTEAFF. In nucleotides, the CDR3 is TGTGCCAGCAGTGATGGCGCACACCGTGGTACTGAAGCTTTCTTT.

This clonotype was seen ten or more times. V usage is TRBV20-1 and J usage is TRBJ2-6; D is uncertain. Germline V gene sequence: CDR1 DFQATT, CDR2 SNEGSKA (reference sequence). The V gene lost 5 bases and the J gene lost 2 bases, with 13 bases spanning the gap. The CDR3 covers 15 residues. CDR3 bases: TGCAGTGCTGATTTCGGGCCAGCTGGGGCCAACGTCCTGACTTTC. As protein: CSADFGPAGANVLTF.

This clonotype was seen a handful of times. This chain uses TRBV15 with TRBJ2-5, with a possible D match to TRBD2 (6 bases). Trimming shortened V by 2 bases and J by 5 bases, and 27 bases separated the two germline ends. Germline assignment: CDR1 LNHNV and CDR2 YYDKDF (reference sequence). The CDR3 sequence is 19 residues long. The CDR3 is CATSRSGDSVWGLLETQYF. CDR3 in DNA: TGTGCCACCAGCAGATCGGGGGATTCTGTCTGGGGGTTGTTGGAGACCCAGTACTTC.